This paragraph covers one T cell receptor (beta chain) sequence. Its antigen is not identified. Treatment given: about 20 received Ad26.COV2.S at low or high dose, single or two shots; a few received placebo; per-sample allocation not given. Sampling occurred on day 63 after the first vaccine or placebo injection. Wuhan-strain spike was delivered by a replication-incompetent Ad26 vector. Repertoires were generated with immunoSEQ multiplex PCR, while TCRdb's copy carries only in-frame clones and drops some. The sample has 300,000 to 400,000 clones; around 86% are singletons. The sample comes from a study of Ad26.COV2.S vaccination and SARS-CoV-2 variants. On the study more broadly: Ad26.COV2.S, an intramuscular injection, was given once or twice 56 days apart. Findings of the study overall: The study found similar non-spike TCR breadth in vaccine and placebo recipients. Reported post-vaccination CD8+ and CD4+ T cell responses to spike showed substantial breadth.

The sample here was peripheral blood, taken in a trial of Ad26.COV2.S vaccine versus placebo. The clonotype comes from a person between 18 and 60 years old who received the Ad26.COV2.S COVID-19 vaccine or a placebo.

The CDR3: CATSDRVTDTQYF. In nucleotides, the CDR3 is TGTGCCACCAGTGATCGCGTCACAGATACGCAGTATTTT. This rearrangement joins TRBV24-1 to TRBJ2-3, with D hard to call. V shed 3 bases and J shed 2 bases, with 5 bases lying between them. Germline V gives CDR1 KGHDR, CDR2 SFDVKD. CDR3 length: 13 residues.